This T cell receptor (beta chain) was recovered during a study of cytomegalovirus exposure and HLA in healthy donors. Study as a whole: Early released data comprised about 84 million unique TCRs from HLA-typed donors.

Findings of the study overall: In an earlier analysis, most TCR beta V segments were productive about 87% or about 30% of the time. Three CMV-associated chains proved CMV antigen-specific in vitro. Later genetic work tied a missense DCLRE1C variant to beta-chain V and J trimming.

The PCR employed 60 Vbeta primers together with 13 Jbeta primers. The data were produced by immunoSEQ multiplex PCR, yet TCRdb's version contains in-frame clones alone and is incomplete. The table includes 210,000 or so clones, about 80% detected once. CDR3 size: 19 residues. V lost 0 bases, J lost 1 base, and 18 bases lay in between. Germline V gives CDR1 WSHSY, CDR2 SAAADI. This clone was picked up one time. Its antigen is not known. This clonotype was sampled from a woman aged 50 to 60 in good health and CMV-seropositive. This chain connects TRBV10-2 to TRBJ2-2; possibly TRBD2 for D (6 bases). Sequencing was performed on PBMCs. CDR3 nucleotides: TGCGCCAGCAGTGAGTCGGCCGGGACTCACACGAAGAACACCGGGGAGCTGTTTTTT. Residues: CASSESAGTHTKNTGELFF.